The following is a TCR beta chain sequence with its context. Its specificity is unknown. The data derive from a study of PD-L1 blockade in urothelial cancer. Method: immunoSEQ multiplex PCR; TCRdb's copy keeps in-frame clones and lacks some. The sample holds about 81,000 clones; around 89% are singletons and the top ten take 0.97%. Stated time point: pretreatment peripheral blood. Study outcomes and limitations: More expansion of tumor-associated blood clones, seen at 3 weeks, marked durable-benefit patients. Pretreatment TCR clonality in blood, when below the median, was predictive of better survival.

This specimen consisted of PBMCs, obtained around atezolizumab (anti-PD-L1) treatment. The receptor was derived from an elderly woman with urothelial cancer.

Here the CDR3 DNA reads TGTGCCAGCAGCTTGGGCGGGACAGTTTACGAGCAGTACTTC. Translating it yields CASSLGGTVYEQYF. The V gene is TRBV5-6, the J gene TRBJ2-7; weak D call: TRBD1 (7 bases). Germline CDR1 and CDR2: SGHDT and YYEEEE. V shed 0 bases and J shed 4 bases, with 11 bases lying between them. The CDR3 covers 14 residues.